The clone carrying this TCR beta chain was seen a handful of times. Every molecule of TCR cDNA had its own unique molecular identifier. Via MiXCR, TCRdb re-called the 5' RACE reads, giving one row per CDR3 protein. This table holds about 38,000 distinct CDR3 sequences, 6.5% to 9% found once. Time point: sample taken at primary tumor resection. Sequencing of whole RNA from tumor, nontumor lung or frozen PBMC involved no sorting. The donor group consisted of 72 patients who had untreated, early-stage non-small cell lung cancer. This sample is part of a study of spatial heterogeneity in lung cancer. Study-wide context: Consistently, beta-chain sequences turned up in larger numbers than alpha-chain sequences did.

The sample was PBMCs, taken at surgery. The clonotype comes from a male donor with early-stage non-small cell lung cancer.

The CDR3 DNA reads as TGTGCCAGCAGCTTAGTTAGACAGGGGCAAGAGACCCAGTACTTC. This sequence encodes CASSLVRQGQETQYF. The chain carries TRBV7-2 and TRBJ2-5, with TRBD1 matching over 8 bases. Germline CDR1 reads SGHTA; CDR2 reads FQGNSA. The CDR3 extends over 15 amino acids. V lost 1 base, J lost 2 bases, and 3 bases stayed unmatched.